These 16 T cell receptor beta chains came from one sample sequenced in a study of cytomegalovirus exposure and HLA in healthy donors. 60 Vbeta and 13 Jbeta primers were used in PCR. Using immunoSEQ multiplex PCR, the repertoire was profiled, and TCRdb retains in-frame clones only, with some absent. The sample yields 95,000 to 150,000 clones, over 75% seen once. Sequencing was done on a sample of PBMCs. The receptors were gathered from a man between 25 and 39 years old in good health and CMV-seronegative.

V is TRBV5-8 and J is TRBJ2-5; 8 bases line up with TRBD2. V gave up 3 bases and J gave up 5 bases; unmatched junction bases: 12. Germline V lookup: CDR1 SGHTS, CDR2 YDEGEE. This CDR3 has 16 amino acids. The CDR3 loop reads CASSSFLTGGPETQYF. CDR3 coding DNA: TGTGCCAGCAGCTCCTTTTTAACGGGGGGGCCGGAGACCCAGTACTTC.

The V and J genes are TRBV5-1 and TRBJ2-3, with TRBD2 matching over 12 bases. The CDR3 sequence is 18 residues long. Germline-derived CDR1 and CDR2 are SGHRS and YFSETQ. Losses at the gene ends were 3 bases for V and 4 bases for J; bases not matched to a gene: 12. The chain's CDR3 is CASSSGGLAGGLADTQYF. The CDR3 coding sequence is TGCGCCAGCAGCTCTGGAGGTCTAGCGGGGGGGCTGGCAGATACGCAGTATTTT.

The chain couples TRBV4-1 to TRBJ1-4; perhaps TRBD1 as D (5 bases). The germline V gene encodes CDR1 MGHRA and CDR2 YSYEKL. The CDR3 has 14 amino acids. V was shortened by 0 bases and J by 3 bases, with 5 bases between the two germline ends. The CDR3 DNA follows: TGCGCCAGCAGCCAAGAGGGGCCTAATGAAAAACTGTTTTTT. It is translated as CASSQEGPNEKLFF.

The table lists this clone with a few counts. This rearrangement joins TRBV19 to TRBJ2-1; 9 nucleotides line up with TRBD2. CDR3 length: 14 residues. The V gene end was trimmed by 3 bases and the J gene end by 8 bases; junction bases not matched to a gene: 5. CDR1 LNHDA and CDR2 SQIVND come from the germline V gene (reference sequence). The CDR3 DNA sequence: TGTGCCAGTAGTATGGGGCGGGGGGGCCATGAGCAGTTCTTC. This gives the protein CASSMGRGGHEQFF.

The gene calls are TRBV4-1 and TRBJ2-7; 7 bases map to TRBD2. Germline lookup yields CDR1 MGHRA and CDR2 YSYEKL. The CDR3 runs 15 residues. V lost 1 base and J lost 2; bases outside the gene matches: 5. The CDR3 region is CASSQGWEGTYEQYF. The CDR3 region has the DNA TGCGCCAGCAGCCAAGGGTGGGAGGGGACCTACGAGCAGTACTTC.

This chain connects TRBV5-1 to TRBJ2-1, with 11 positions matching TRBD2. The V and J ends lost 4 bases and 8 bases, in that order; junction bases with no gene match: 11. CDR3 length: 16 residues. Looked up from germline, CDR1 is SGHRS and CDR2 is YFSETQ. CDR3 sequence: CASSGLTSGGGDEQFF. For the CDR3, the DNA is TGCGCCAGCAGCGGGTTAACTAGCGGGGGCGGGGATGAGCAGTTCTTC.

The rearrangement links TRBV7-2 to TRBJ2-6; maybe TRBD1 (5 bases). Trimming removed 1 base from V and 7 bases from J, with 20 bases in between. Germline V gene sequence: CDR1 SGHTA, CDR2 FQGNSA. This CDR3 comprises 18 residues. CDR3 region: CASSLGMGLNLGANVLTF. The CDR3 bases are TGTGCCAGCAGCTTAGGGATGGGGCTTAATCTAGGTGCCAACGTCCTGACTTTC. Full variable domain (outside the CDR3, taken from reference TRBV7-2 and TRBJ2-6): GAGVSQSPSNKVTEKGKDVELRCDPISGHTALYWYRQSLGQGLEFLIYFQGNSAPDKSGLPSDRFSAERTGGSVSTLTIQRTQQEDSAVYLCASSLGMGLNLGANVLTFGAGSRLTVL.

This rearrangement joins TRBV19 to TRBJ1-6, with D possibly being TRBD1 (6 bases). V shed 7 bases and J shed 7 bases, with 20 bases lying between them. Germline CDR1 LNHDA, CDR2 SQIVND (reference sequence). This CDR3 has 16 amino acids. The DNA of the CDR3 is TGTGCCAGTAACCCCTCAGCAGGGGCCTCAAATTCACCCCTCCACTTT. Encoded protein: CASNPSAGASNSPLHF.

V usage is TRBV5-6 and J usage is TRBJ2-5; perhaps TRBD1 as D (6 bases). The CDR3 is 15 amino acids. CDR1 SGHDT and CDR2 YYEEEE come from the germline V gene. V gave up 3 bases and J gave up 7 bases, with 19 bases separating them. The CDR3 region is CASSYDDRLIWTQYF. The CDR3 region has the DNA TGTGCCAGCAGCTATGACGACAGGTTGATATGGACCCAGTACTTC.

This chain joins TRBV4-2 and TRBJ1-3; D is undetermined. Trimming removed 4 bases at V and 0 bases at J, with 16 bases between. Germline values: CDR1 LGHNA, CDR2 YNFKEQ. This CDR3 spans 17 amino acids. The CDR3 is CASSLEGNQDSGNTIYF. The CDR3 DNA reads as TGTGCCAGCAGCCTAGAGGGCAATCAGGACTCTGGAAACACCATATATTTT.

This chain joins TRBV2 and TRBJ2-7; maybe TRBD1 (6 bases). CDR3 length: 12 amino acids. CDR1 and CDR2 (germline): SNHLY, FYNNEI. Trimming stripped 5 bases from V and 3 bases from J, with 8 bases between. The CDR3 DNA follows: TGTGCCAGCAGTCCAGGGGTCTACGAGCAGTACTTC. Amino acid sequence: CASSPGVYEQYF.

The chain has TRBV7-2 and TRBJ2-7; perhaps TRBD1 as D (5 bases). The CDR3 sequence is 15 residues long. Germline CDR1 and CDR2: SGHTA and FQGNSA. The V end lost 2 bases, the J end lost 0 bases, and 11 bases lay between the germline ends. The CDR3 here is CASSLHRIVSYEQYF. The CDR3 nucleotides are TGTGCCAGCAGCTTACACAGGATAGTCTCCTACGAGCAGTACTTC.

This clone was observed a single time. CDR3 loop: CASSPLQGELGETQYF. The CDR3 DNA reads TGTGCCAGCTCACCACTCCAGGGGGAGTTGGGGGAGACCCAGTACTTC. V is TRBV18 and J is TRBJ2-5, with 7 bases matching TRBD1. The CDR3 consists of 16 residues. The ends lost 1 base at V and 5 bases at J; junction bases unmatched: 10. Germline V gene data show CDR1 as KGHSH and CDR2 as LQKENI.

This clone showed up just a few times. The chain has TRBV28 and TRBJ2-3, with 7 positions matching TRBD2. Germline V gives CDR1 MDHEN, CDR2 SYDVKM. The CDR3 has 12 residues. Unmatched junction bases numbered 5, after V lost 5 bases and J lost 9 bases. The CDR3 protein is CASSLPAGTQYF. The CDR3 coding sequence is TGTGCCAGCAGTCTCCCAGCGGGGACGCAGTATTTT.

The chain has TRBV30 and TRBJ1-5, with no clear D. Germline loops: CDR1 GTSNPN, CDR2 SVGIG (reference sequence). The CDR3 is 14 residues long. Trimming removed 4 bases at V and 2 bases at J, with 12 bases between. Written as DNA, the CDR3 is TGTGCCTGGAATGAAGGAGGCGGCAATCAGCCCCAGCATTTT. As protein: CAWNEGGGNQPQHF.

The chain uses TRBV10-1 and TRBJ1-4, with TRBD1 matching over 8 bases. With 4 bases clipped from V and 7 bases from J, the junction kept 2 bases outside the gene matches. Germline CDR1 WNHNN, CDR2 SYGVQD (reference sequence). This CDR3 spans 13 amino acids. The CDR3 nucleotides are TGCGCCAGCAGTGTCGGGACAGGTGAAAAACTGTTTTTT. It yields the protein CASSVGTGEKLFF.